These 7 T cell receptor beta chains were all obtained from the same sample, sequenced in a study of cytomegalovirus exposure and HLA in healthy donors (dated by TCRdb to about 2017). The protocol used for the library was the immunoSEQ multiplex PCR assay. For the multiplex PCR, a mixture combining 60 forward primers for TCR Vbeta segments and 13 reverse primers for TCR Jbeta segments was used. The immuneACCESS repertoire file appears here via TCRdb, limited to in-frame rearrangements. These files lack a portion of the clones; in checked studies, under half of the deficit traces to unresolved V genes, and the cause of the others is not known. In this sample the table shows 200,000 to 250,000 clones, approximately 80% of which occur a single time. Roughly 1.5% of the sample rests with the top ten. Sequencing input: PBMCs. The receptors were gathered from a girl under 18 in good health and CMV-seronegative.

The V and J genes are TRBV5-4 and TRBJ2-2; D is unclear. This CDR3 is built from 13 residues. The V end was cut by 7 bases, the J end by 1 base, with 8 bases between. Germline CDR1 and CDR2: SGHNT and YYREEE (reference sequence). The CDR3 here is CASLAGNTGELFF. The CDR3 nucleotides are TGTGCCAGCCTGGCAGGGAACACCGGGGAGCTGTTTTTT.

In DNA, the CDR3 is TGTGCCAGCCGACAGTTACTAATTAATGAAAAACTGTTTTTT. Protein sequence: CASRQLLINEKLFF. The gene calls are TRBV27 and TRBJ1-4; TRBD1 might be the D (5 bases). The CDR3 has 14 amino acids. Looked up from germline, CDR1 is MNHEY and CDR2 is SMNVEV (reference sequence). V was trimmed by 8 bases and J by 4 bases, leaving 14 bases between them.

This rearrangement joins TRBV28 to TRBJ2-3; D not certain. There are 12 residues in the CDR3. V was shortened by 2 bases and J by 2 bases, with 2 bases between the two germline ends. Germline CDR1 and CDR2: MDHEN and SYDVKM. CDR3 bases: TGTGCCAGCAGTTTACTCACAGATACGCAGTATTTT. Its protein is CASSLLTDTQYF.

The chain carries TRBV7-2 and TRBJ2-7; 7 bases line up with TRBD1. This CDR3 spans 18 amino acids. V dropped 2 bases and J dropped 0; count of bases not matched to a gene: 13. Germline V CDR1 and CDR2: SGHTA, FQGNSA. CDR3 DNA sequence: TGTGCCAGCAGCTTAAGGCCACAGGGGTACCGATTCTCCTACGAGCAGTACTTC. Translated: CASSLRPQGYRFSYEQYF.

The chain is built from TRBV21-1 and TRBJ1-5; the table gives TRBD1 as D, unverified against the DNA. TRBV21-1 is deemed a pseudogene. This CDR3 region has 15 residues. Written as DNA, the CDR3 is TGTGCCAGCAGCAAAGGTGACCAGGGCAATCAGCCCCAGCATTTT. Protein: CASSKGDQGNQPQHF.

This rearrangement joins TRBV7-3 to TRBJ2-2; possibly TRBD1 for D (5 bases). V was clipped by 5 bases and J by 3 bases, with 16 bases between them. This CDR3 contains 16 residues. In germline, CDR1 is SGHTA, CDR2 FQGTGA. In DNA form, the CDR3 reads TGTGCCAGCAGCGTCCAGGGATCGACTTACACCGGGGAGCTGTTTTTT. This codes for CASSVQGSTYTGELFF.

The chain couples TRBV19 to TRBJ2-7; the match to TRBD2 covers 10 bases. Germline values: CDR1 LNHDA, CDR2 SQIVND (reference sequence). The V gene end was trimmed by 1 base and the J gene end by 2 bases; junction bases not matched to a gene: 14. This CDR3 comprises 19 residues. CDR3 sequence (DNA): TGTGCCAGTAGTATAGTAACAGCCGGGAGACTAGCGGGCACCTACGAGCAGTACTTC. Protein product: CASSIVTAGRLAGTYEQYF. The whole variable domain, remainder taken from reference TRBV19 and TRBJ2-7, is DGGITQSPKYLFRKEGQNVTLSCEQNLNHDAMYWYRQDPGQGLRLIYYSQIVNDFQKGDIAEGYSVSREKKESFPLTVTSAQKNPTAFYLCASSIVTAGRLAGTYEQYFGPGTRLTVT.